This TCR beta chain was identified during a study of T-cell memory formation after mild COVID-19. Points on this clonotype: The antigen remains unidentified.

TCR alpha and TCR beta cDNA libraries carrying sample barcodes and UMIs were produced by 5'RACE using constant-segment primers. In TCRdb, the 5' RACE reads were re-called with MiXCR into one record per CDR3 protein. The sample gives about 45,000 distinct CDR3 sequences, roughly 9% of which show up once; 12% is in the top ten. Germline CDR1 is LGHNA and CDR2 is YNFKEQ. Trimming removed 1 base at V and 1 base at J, with 13 bases between. The CDR3 totals 16 residues. Study-level results: Researchers report contracting CD4+ clones mostly in CM and EM, with CD8+ clones in EMRA. Clones that got smaller from day 15 to 85 had even CD4/CD8, while clones growing later tipped toward CD4+. Still unconfirmed is whether the second-wave clones peaking on day 37 recognized SARS-CoV-2.

The V gene is TRBV4-2, the J gene TRBJ1-2, with D possibly being TRBD1 (5 bases). This TCR came from an adult woman who had mild COVID-19 (a few samples of this study predate the infection). Cell type and time point are not known. The sample taken for sequencing was PBMCs or a T cell subset sorted from them (not recorded which). The chain's CDR3 is CASSQAQGRNNYGYTF. The DNA for the CDR3 is TGTGCCAGCAGCCAAGCCCAGGGACGTAATAACTATGGCTACACCTTC.